Shown below are 19 T cell receptor beta chains from a single sample sequenced in a study of CD8+ T cells in alopecia areata. RNA extraction and reverse transcription yielded cDNA as sequencing template. Method: immunoSEQ multiplex PCR; TCRdb's copy keeps in-frame clones and lacks some. The sample lists 130,000 to 150,000 clones, approximately 60% occurring once. The source material was CD8+ T cells sorted from blood. All receptors come from a human donor in good health.

V gene TRBV19 combines with J gene TRBJ2-2, with TRBD2 identical over 11 bases. Germline assignment: CDR1 LNHDA and CDR2 SQIVND (reference sequence). V shed 0 bases, J shed 6 bases, and the junction held 6 bases outside the gene matches. The CDR3 has 17 residues. The CDR3 here is CASSIDTGTSGPGELFF. DNA of the CDR3: TGTGCCAGTAGTATAGACACCGGGACTAGCGGACCCGGGGAGCTGTTTTTT.

The chain has TRBV9 and TRBJ2-4, with D perhaps TRBD1 or TRBD2 (5 bases each). This CDR3 has 15 amino acids. From germline, CDR1 is SGDLS and CDR2 YYNGEE. The germline V and J ends were trimmed by 0 bases and 3 bases, with 10 bases remaining between them. The CDR3 reads CASSVGGTLKNIQYF. In DNA, the CDR3 is TGTGCCAGCAGCGTAGGTGGGACCCTCAAAAACATTCAGTACTTC.

The rearrangement links TRBV6-5 to TRBJ2-7; D perhaps matches TRBD2 (7 bases). V lost 5 bases to trimming and J lost 5 bases, with 16 bases between them. Germline V gives CDR1 MNHEY, CDR2 SVGAGI. The CDR3 sequence is 14 residues long. CDR3 bases: TGTGCCAGCAGTCCCGAGGGGGGGCGGAACGAGCAGTACTTC. Translated, it gives CASSPEGGRNEQYF.

The V gene is TRBV19, the J gene TRBJ2-6; tentatively, D is TRBD1 (6 bases). Germline V gene sequence: CDR1 LNHDA, CDR2 SQIVND (reference sequence). Between the trimmed V and J ends, which lost 5 bases and 1 base, there was a span of 12 bases. The CDR3 loop spans 16 amino acids. The DNA of the CDR3 is TGTGCCAGTAGTGCCCGTGGGACATCTGGGGCCAACGTCCTGACTTTC. Amino acid sequence: CASSARGTSGANVLTF.

The chain recombines TRBV5-4 with TRBJ1-1, with no clear D. Trimming removed 2 bases at V and 1 base at J, with 9 bases between. The CDR3 spans 14 residues. CDR1 and CDR2 (germline): SGHNT, YYREEE (reference sequence). The CDR3 is CASSFDLSNTEAFF. In nucleotides, the CDR3 is TGTGCCAGCAGCTTTGACCTGTCGAACACTGAAGCTTTCTTT.

The chain couples TRBV6-1 to TRBJ2-7; the D gene is possibly TRBD2 (5 bases). CDR1 MNHNS and CDR2 SASEGT come from the germline V gene. V was pared by 1 base and J by 3 bases, with 10 bases between. This CDR3 is built from 14 residues. This CDR3 is CASSEGRGIYEQYF. CDR3 DNA: TGTGCCAGCAGTGAAGGGAGAGGGATCTACGAGCAGTACTTC.

The gene calls are TRBV27 and TRBJ1-2; 9 bases line up with TRBD1. Per the germline V gene, CDR1 is MNHEY and CDR2 is SMNVEV (reference sequence). V was clipped by 6 bases and J by 7 bases; unmatched bases: 12. The CDR3 has 15 amino acids. Here the CDR3 DNA reads TGTGCCAGCAGCCCGTACGACAGGGGGTTCGGTGGCTACACCTTC. Protein: CASSPYDRGFGGYTF.

This chain uses TRBV27 with TRBJ2-7; 9 nucleotides agree with TRBD1. CDR3 length: 14 amino acids. V shed 8 bases, J shed 1 base, and the junction held 6 bases outside the gene matches. The V gene's germline CDR1 is MNHEY and CDR2 SMNVEV (reference sequence). The CDR3, as DNA: TGTGCCAGCGGGTCCGGACAGGGGTCCTACGAGCAGTACTTC. Translation gives CASGSGQGSYEQYF.

The gene calls are TRBV29-1 and TRBJ2-7, with D perhaps being TRBD1 or TRBD2 (6 bases each). The V gene lost 3 bases and the J gene lost 0 bases, with 15 bases spanning the gap. Looked up from germline, CDR1 is SQVTM and CDR2 is ANQGSEA. The CDR3 is made up of 15 amino acids. CDR3 residues: CSVEWGASSSYEQYF. The DNA for the CDR3 is TGCAGCGTTGAGTGGGGGGCGTCGAGCTCCTACGAGCAGTACTTC.

This chain connects TRBV13 to TRBJ2-2; D is undetermined. This CDR3 spans 13 amino acids. Trimming shortened V by 1 base and J by 6 bases, and 6 bases separated the two germline ends. Germline values: CDR1 PRHDT, CDR2 FYEKMQ (reference sequence). This chain's CDR3 is CASSLEQSGELFF. The CDR3 DNA reads TGTGCCAGCAGCTTAGAGCAGTCCGGGGAGCTGTTTTTT.

The chain has TRBV5-1 and TRBJ1-1; D call uncertain. CDR1 and CDR2 (germline): SGHRS, YFSETQ. Deletions cut 6 bases from V and 1 base from J, with 10 bases between. CDR3 length: 13 amino acids. The CDR3 nucleotides are TGCGCCAGCACAACGGAAGGGAACACTGAAGCTTTCTTT. Translating it yields CASTTEGNTEAFF.

The count of this clone is one. The rearrangement joins TRBV2 to TRBJ2-5, with 7 bases identical to TRBD2. The junction had 14 bases not matched to a gene; V was cut back by 8 bases and J by 5 bases. From germline, CDR1 is SNHLY and CDR2 FYNNEI. CDR3 length: 15 amino acids. The CDR3 protein is CASPVSGEAEETQYF. The CDR3 DNA sequence: TGTGCCAGCCCGGTCAGCGGGGAGGCGGAGGAGACCCAGTACTTC.

The chain is built from TRBV6-6 and TRBJ2-1; D is perhaps TRBD2 (6 bases). V was cut by 11 bases and J by 0 bases, with 17 bases left in between. CDR3 length: 15 amino acids. In germline, CDR1 is MNHNY, CDR2 SVGAGI (reference sequence). The CDR3 region is CASRLAGISYNEQFF. CDR3 DNA: TGTGCCTCCAGGTTGGCGGGAATCTCCTACAATGAGCAGTTCTTC.

The rearrangement uses TRBV9 and TRBJ1-2; D remains unclear. The germline V gene encodes CDR1 SGDLS and CDR2 YYNGEE. The CDR3 totals 15 residues. V gave up 0 bases and J gave up 0 bases, with 9 bases separating them. This CDR3 reads CASSVEVGPNYGYTF. CDR3 in DNA: TGTGCCAGCAGCGTAGAGGTCGGCCCTAACTATGGCTACACCTTC. The full variable domain, in which reference TRBV9 and TRBJ1-2 provide the parts outside the CDR3, is DSGVTQTPKHLITATGQRVTLRCSPRSGDLSVYWYQQSLDQGLQFLIQYYNGEERAKGNILERFSAQQFPDLHSELNLSSLELGDSALYFCASSVEVGPNYGYTFGSGTRLTVV.

This rearrangement joins TRBV30 to TRBJ1-1, with 7 bases lining up with TRBD1. Germline CDR1 is GTSNPN and CDR2 is SVGIG (reference sequence). This CDR3 is 15 amino acids long. Losses at the gene ends were 0 bases for V and 0 bases for J; bases not matched to a gene: 4. DNA of the CDR3: TGTGCCTGGAGTGTACCCACAGGGGTGAACACTGAAGCTTTCTTT. Translating it yields CAWSVPTGVNTEAFF.

This sequence joins TRBV27 and TRBJ2-1; 12 positions match TRBD2. The V gene end was trimmed by 5 bases and the J gene end by 9 bases; junction bases not matched to a gene: 20. The germline gives CDR1 MNHEY, CDR2 SMNVEV (reference sequence). The CDR3 is 19 residues long. For the CDR3, the DNA is TGTGCCAGCAGTCCGGGGACGGCGATTGGACTAGCGGGACCGGGTGAGCAGTTCTTC. The encoded protein is CASSPGTAIGLAGPGEQFF.

This clone was picked up a small number of times. The rearrangement joins TRBV7-9 to TRBJ2-5, with D tentatively TRBD2 (6 bases). Germline V CDR1 and CDR2: SEHNR, FQNEAQ (reference sequence). Trimming pared 6 bases from V and 2 bases from J, leaving 16 bases between. CDR3 size: 15 residues. In DNA, the CDR3 is TGTGCCAGCAGTGCAACTCTAGCGCTACAAGAGACCCAGTACTTC. Translating gives CASSATLALQETQYF.

By share, this clone counts as medium-sized. The chain has TRBV10-3 and TRBJ2-1; 10 nucleotides align to TRBD2. The CDR3 contains 13 residues. J gave up 11 bases and V 11 bases, and 12 bases lay outside the gene matches. Germline-derived CDR1 and CDR2 are ENHRY and SYGVKD. CDR3 DNA sequence: TGTGCCTTGGGGACTAGCGAGGACCAGCAGCAGTTCTTC. Protein sequence: CALGTSEDQQQFF.

This clone was seen a few times. The chain employs TRBV29-1 and TRBJ1-1; possible D gene TRBD1, 5 bases. Trimming left V 5 bases short and J 4 bases short, with 20 bases between. The germline V gene has CDR1 SQVTM and CDR2 ANQGSEA. The CDR3 extends over 15 amino acids. The CDR3 here is CSVTPGRSSGTEAFF. The CDR3, as DNA: TGCAGCGTTACACCGGGACGGAGTTCGGGCACTGAAGCTTTCTTT.